This T cell receptor (beta chain) originates from a study of T cell repertoires in cytomegalovirus infection. Overall study: CMV epitopes that were recently identified and HLA-C-restricted were used alongside well-studied HLA-B-restricted ones.

TCRdb reanalysed the reads using MiXCR and keeps one entry per CDR3 protein. The table lists approximately 340,000 distinct CDR3 sequences, roughly 28% of them singletons. Notes on this clonotype: The antigen remains unidentified.

The study, taken as a whole, reports: There were HLA-C-restricted CMV-specific TCR beta clonotypes dominating the ex vivo response. The cumulative frequency of public TCR beta families distinguished individuals who carried CMV together with the relevant HLA.

V shed 4 bases and J 1 base; nucleotides not matched to a gene: 13. CDR1 is SGHRS and CDR2 is YFSETQ in the germline V gene. This CDR3 has 18 amino acids. The receptor was derived from a human donor in good health (CMV status not recorded). Some clones in this sample may be carry-over from other donors' samples. Sequencing used cultured PBMCs, obtained from culture after CMV antigen stimulation. The V gene is TRBV5-1, the J gene TRBJ1-3; 8 bases fit TRBD1. The CDR3 sequence: CASSPIPGQAVSGNTIYF. The CDR3 bases are TGCGCCAGCAGCCCTATCCCGGGACAGGCCGTTTCTGGAAACACCATATATTTT. Looking up the rest from reference TRBV5-1 and TRBJ1-3 gives the full variable domain: KAGVTQTPRYLIKTRGQQVTLSCSPISGHRSVSWYQQTPGQGLQFLFEYFSETQRNKGNFPGRFSGRQFSNSRSEMNVSTLELGDSALYLCASSPIPGQAVSGNTIYFGEGSWLTVV.